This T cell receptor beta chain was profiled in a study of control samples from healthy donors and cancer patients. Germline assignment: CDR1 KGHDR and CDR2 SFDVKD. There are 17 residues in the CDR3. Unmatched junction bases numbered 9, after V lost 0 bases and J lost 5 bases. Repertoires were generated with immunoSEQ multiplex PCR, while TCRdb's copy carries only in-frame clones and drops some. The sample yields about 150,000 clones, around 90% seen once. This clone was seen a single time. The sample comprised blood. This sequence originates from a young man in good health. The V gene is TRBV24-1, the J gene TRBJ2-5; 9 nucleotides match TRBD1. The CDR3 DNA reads TGTGCCACCAGTGATTTGGGACAGGGGCTAGCGGATGAGACCCAGTACTTC. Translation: CATSDLGQGLADETQYF.